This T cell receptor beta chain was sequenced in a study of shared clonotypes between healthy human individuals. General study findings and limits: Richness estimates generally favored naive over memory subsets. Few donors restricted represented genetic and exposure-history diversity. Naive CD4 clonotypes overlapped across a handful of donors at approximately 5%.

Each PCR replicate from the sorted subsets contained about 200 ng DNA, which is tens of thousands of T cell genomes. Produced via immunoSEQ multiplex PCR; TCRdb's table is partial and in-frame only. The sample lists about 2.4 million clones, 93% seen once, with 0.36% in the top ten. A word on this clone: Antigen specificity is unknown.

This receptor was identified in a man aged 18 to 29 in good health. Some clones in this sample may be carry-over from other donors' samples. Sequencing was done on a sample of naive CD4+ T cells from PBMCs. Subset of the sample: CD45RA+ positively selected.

CDR3 coding DNA: TGTGCCAGCTCATCGACAGGGTTGAGCTCCTACGAGCAGTACTTC. This encodes CASSSTGLSSYEQYF. The chain employs TRBV18 and TRBJ2-7; 7 bases map to TRBD1. CDR1 KGHSH and CDR2 LQKENI come from the germline V gene. The CDR3 has 15 residues. Trimming took 5 bases from V and 0 from J; bases not matched to a gene: 7. The whole variable domain, filled in from reference TRBV18 and TRBJ2-7, reads NAGVMQNPRHLVRRRGQEARLRCSPMKGHSHVYWYRQLPEEGLKFMVYLQKENIIDESGMPKERFSAEFPKEGPSILRIQQVVRGDSAAYFCASSSTGLSSYEQYFGPGTRLTVT.